The source of this T cell receptor beta chain is a study of Tregs in tolerant kidney transplant recipients. Study outcomes and limitations: The small number of patients limits these findings pending further validation.

Measured with immunoSEQ multiplex PCR; TCRdb has only the in-frame clones, and not every one. The sample holds approximately 52,000 clones. Unstimulated regulatory T cells (CD4+CD25+CD127-), CD4+CD25- non-regulatory cells, CD4 and CD8 cells were FACS-sorted from thawed PBMCs. Deletions cut 6 bases from V and 3 bases from J, with 14 bases between. Per the germline V gene, CDR1 is SEHNR and CDR2 is FQNEAQ (reference sequence). The CDR3 has 14 amino acids. Note on this clone: Antigen: not known. The CDR3 extends 3 residues past the end of the read, so its final part is completed from the germline J gene.

This chain connects TRBV7-9 to TRBJ1-2; D call uncertain. The starting material was CD4+ T cells from blood, obtained before the transplant. This clonotype was obtained from a human donor who received a combined kidney and bone marrow transplant. Partial CDR3 DNA: TGTGCCAGCAGTTGGAGCGACGGTTACTATGGC. It encodes CASSWSDGYYG. The CDR3, in full, reads CASSWSDGYYGYTF.